The rows below give T cell receptor beta chains drawn from one sample of a study of shared clonotypes between healthy human individuals. Only in-frame clones appear in the TCRdb table, and some are missing; sequencing was by immunoSEQ multiplex PCR. The repertoire has roughly 520,000 clones, approximately 94% of them found once; the top ten carry approximately 0.06%. The sequenced sample consisted of naive CD4+ T cells sorted from blood. The receptors here all came from a woman aged 30 to 39 in good health. Both conserved end residues are trimmed from each CDR3.

V: TRBV20-1; J: TRBJ2-5; CDR3: STYQETQY
V: TRBV30; J: TRBJ2-1; CDR3: AWSATGLGLAEQF
V: TRBV5-1; J: TRBJ2-5; CDR3: ASRTGQETQY
V: TRBV5-1; J: TRBJ2-1; CDR3: ASGAGGINEQF
V: TRBV13; J: TRBJ2-3; CDR3: ASSLALAGGLQTDTQY
V: TRBV28; J: TRBJ1-5; CDR3: ASRSQISNQPQH
V: TRBV10-3; J: TRBJ2-7; CDR3: AIGAPTSGRYEQY
V: TRBV6-1; J: TRBJ2-7; CDR3: ASSEPGLAVYEQY
V: TRBV5-1; J: TRBJ2-3; CDR3: ASSTGLLLSSTDTQY
V: TRBV28; J: TRBJ2-7; CDR3: ASSSTGGLTYEQY
V: TRBV5-4; J: TRBJ2-7; CDR3: ASSLDSGLGAYEQY
V: TRBV29-1; J: TRBJ2-2; CDR3: SVKGQDRPSNTGELF
V: TRBV18; J: TRBJ1-1; CDR3: ASSPFRGTEGAEAF
V: TRBV5-1; J: TRBJ1-1; CDR3: ASSIALGAEAF
V: TRBV28; J: TRBJ1-2; CDR3: ASSSLETEAYGYT
V: TRBV28; J: TRBJ2-3; CDR3: ASRMGGARTDTQY
V: TRBV27; J: TRBJ2-2; CDR3: ASSFNIPASRTGELF
V: TRBV25-1; J: TRBJ2-1; CDR3: ASSDFKGADNEQF
V: TRBV6-1; J: TRBJ1-5; CDR3: ASSEGAGNQPQH
V: TRBV28; J: TRBJ1-5; CDR3: ASSPPGVFQPQH
V: TRBV18; J: TRBJ1-1; CDR3: ASSPTAVGSTEAF
V: TRBV6-1; J: TRBJ1-1; CDR3: ASRRDGNINTEAF
V: TRBV10-3; J: TRBJ2-1; CDR3: AISEARGDEQF
V: TRBV5-1; J: TRBJ1-3; CDR3: ASSLNGVSAGNTIY
V: TRBV5-1; J: TRBJ2-5; CDR3: ASSQRTGRETQY
V: TRBV28; J: TRBJ2-7; CDR3: ASSSLIFGYEQY
V: TRBV19; J: TRBJ2-7; CDR3: ASSGTSGSYEQY
V: TRBV11-3; J: TRBJ2-2; CDR3: ASSGQGTGELF
V: TRBV28; J: NA; CDR3: ASSSGGGYEQY
V: TRBV10-3; J: TRBJ2-7; CDR3: AVSGGGLAAYEQY
V: TRBV19; J: TRBJ1-2; CDR3: ASSSGGRGYT
V: TRBV6-5; J: TRBJ2-1; CDR3: ASSPDRHNEQF
V: TRBV28; J: TRBJ2-7; CDR3: ASSLYLTGTYEQY
V: TRBV28; J: TRBJ2-6; CDR3: ASRETSGIPSGANVLT
V: TRBV9; J: TRBJ2-2; CDR3: ASSVAGRAGELF
V: TRBV6-1; J: TRBJ2-1; CDR3: ASSEGGSGNEQF
V: TRBV18; J: TRBJ2-7; CDR3: ASSPQGSSYEQY
V: TRBV18; J: TRBJ2-1; CDR3: ASSLDSSSNEQF
V: TRBV19; J: TRBJ2-2; CDR3: ASSIATSGELF
V: TRBV18; J: TRBJ2-7; CDR3: ASSLLVGYEQY
V: TRBV5-1; J: TRBJ2-7; CDR3: ASSRGAAGSSYEQY
V: TRBV5-1; J: TRBJ2-3; CDR3: ASKKDGTQY
V: TRBV28; J: TRBJ2-5; CDR3: ASSYLQETQY
V: TRBV5-1; J: TRBJ2-5; CDR3: ASSLASGNILQETQY
V: TRBV9; J: TRBJ2-5; CDR3: ASSVGAMGEETQY
V: TRBV19; J: TRBJ2-5; CDR3: ASKEQGAETQY
V: TRBV28; J: TRBJ2-5; CDR3: ASSSGQGRETQY
V: TRBV28; J: TRBJ2-1; CDR3: ASNVGTGGLNEQF
V: TRBV6-1; J: TRBJ1-1; CDR3: ASSPATMNTEAF